These T cell receptor beta chains were read from a single sample in a study of blood T cell repertoires in COVID-19. The protocol was immunoSEQ multiplex PCR, while the TCRdb copy is restricted to in-frame clones and leaves out a portion. The sample gives approximately 220,000 clones, around 84% of which show up once; about 5.1% is in the top ten. Sequenced material: peripheral blood. The receptors come from a woman aged 55 to 70 who had recovered from COVID-19. CDR3s include the opening cysteine and the closing phenylalanine or tryptophan. D genes are given only for firm matches. Size is stated for part of the rows, as once, few or many counts, or as a class when the clone is expanded.

d_gene	abundance	j_gene	v_gene	CDR3nt	CDR3aa
NA	NA	TRBJ1-1	TRBV20-1	TGCAGTGCTAGTCCCACAACGAACACTGAAGCTTTCTTT	CSASPTTNTEAFF
TRBD2	few	TRBJ2-1	TRBV18	TGTGCCAGCTCACTCGGGACTAGCGGGGTCAATGAGCAGTTCTTC	CASSLGTSGVNEQFF
NA	once	TRBJ1-5	TRBV18	TGTGCCAGCTCACCTGAAACAGGGATTTTCCAGCCCCAGCATTTT	CASSPETGIFQPQHF
NA	NA	TRBJ2-1	TRBV7-3	TGTGCCAGCAGCTTCGGGAACAATGAGCAGTTCTTC	CASSFGNNEQFF
TRBD1	NA	TRBJ2-2	TRBV20-1	TGCAGTGCTAGTAAGACAGGGTACCCCGGGGAGCTGTTTTTT	CSASKTGYPGELFF
TRBD2	few	TRBJ2-3	TRBV11-2	TGTGCCAGCAGACCCTCGACTAGCGGGGGGAAAGTAGATACGCAGTATTTT	CASRPSTSGGKVDTQYF
TRBD2	NA	TRBJ2-1	TRBV6-5	TGTGCCAGCAGTTACTCGAGAGCGGGGGGGTACAATGAGCAGTTCTTC	CASSYSRAGGYNEQFF
NA	NA	TRBJ2-1	TRBV2	TGTGCCAGCAGTGATCCTAGCGTCATATCCTACAATGAGCAGTTCTTC	CASSDPSVISYNEQFF
TRBD2	NA	TRBJ2-3	TRBV3-1/TRBV3-2	TGTGCCAGCAGCCAAGATGGGGGCCGACTAGCGGTTACAGATACGCAGTATTTT	CASSQDGGRLAVTDTQYF
NA	NA	TRBJ2-2	TRBV27	TGTGCCAGCAGTCCGACTCCGGGACTTATTAACACCGGGGAGCTGTTTTTT	CASSPTPGLINTGELFF
TRBD1	NA	TRBJ2-7	TRBV6-5	TGTGCCAGTACAAGCCGACAGGGCAACGAGCAGTACTTC	CASTSRQGNEQYF
NA	NA	TRBJ2-7	TRBV19	TGTGCCAGTAGTATAGGAATAGGCGGAGGCTACGAGCAGTACTTC	CASSIGIGGGYEQYF
NA	NA	TRBJ2-3	TRBV15	TGTGCCACCAGCAGAGAACAGCTCGGAGATACGCAGTATTTT	CATSREQLGDTQYF
TRBD1	NA	TRBJ2-7	TRBV3-1/TRBV3-2	TGTGCCAGCAGCCGACAGGGGGCGCTTAACGAGCAGTACTTC	CASSRQGALNEQYF
NA	NA	TRBJ2-7	TRBV7-6	TGTGCCAGCAGCTGGAGGTACAGGGAAGTAAACGAGCAGTACTTC	CASSWRYREVNEQYF
NA	NA	TRBJ2-7	TRBV20-1	TGCAGTGCTAGTTTCCCTAGCTCCCCCTACGAGCAGTACTTC	CSASFPSSPYEQYF
TRBD2	NA	TRBJ2-2	TRBV7-2	TGTGCCAGCAGCTGGGGACTAGGGGCCGGGGAGCTGTTTTTT	CASSWGLGAGELFF
NA	NA	TRBJ2-7	TRBV7-9	TGTGCCAGCAGTCCCACAGACTCCTACGAGCAGTACTTC	CASSPTDSYEQYF
NA	NA	TRBJ1-3	TRBV18	TGTGCCAGCTCACCCTTAGAGGGCGACCTCTCCGGAAACACCATATATTTT	CASSPLEGDLSGNTIYF
TRBD1	NA	TRBJ2-7	TRBV12-3/TRBV12-4	TGTGCCAGCAGGAACCAAGGGGGCTGGGAGCAGTACTTC	CASRNQGGWEQYF
TRBD1	once	TRBJ2-5	TRBV19	TGTGCCAGTAGTATGGGAACAGGGGGAACTTCACAAGAGACCCAGTACTTC	CASSMGTGGTSQETQYF
NA	few	TRBJ2-1	TRBV10-3	TGTGCCATCAGTGAGTCGGTCGGGGGAGCCTACAATGAGCAGTTCTTC	CAISESVGGAYNEQFF
TRBD1	NA	TRBJ2-1	TRBV7-2	TGTGCCAGCAGCGCCAGGACAGGGTCCTACAATGAGCAGTTCTTC	CASSARTGSYNEQFF
NA	NA	TRBJ2-1	TRBV6-5	TGTGCCAGCGGTACTCCTCACTCCTACAATGAGCAGTTCTTC	CASGTPHSYNEQFF
NA	NA	TRBJ1-3	TRBV5-4	TGTGCCAGCACCGCGGGCCCGGCGGAAAACACCATATATTTT	CASTAGPAENTIYF
TRBD1	NA	TRBJ2-1	TRBV2	TGTGCCAGCAGTCCTACAGGGGGCCGATACAATGAGCAGTTCTTC	CASSPTGGRYNEQFF
NA	NA	TRBJ1-2	TRBV7-8	TGTGCCAGCAGCCCCGTCCTAGTTGGCTACACCTTC	CASSPVLVGYTF